This T cell receptor beta chain is from a study of spatial heterogeneity in lung cancer. In its sample, this clonotype was seen a few times. Its antigen is not known. Study observations and caveats: How many expanded intratumoral alpha and beta TCRs were present tracked the tumor mutation count, which was a count of nonsynonymous mutations.

Deletions cut 5 bases from V and 0 bases from J, with 11 bases between. Germline CDR1 reads MNHNS; CDR2 reads SASEGT. This CDR3 is 16 amino acids long. In TCRdb, the 5' RACE reads were re-called with MiXCR into one record per CDR3 protein. Among over 10,000 distinct CDR3 sequences listed, around 6% were seen once. As to time point: sample taken at primary tumor resection. Samples were obtained from more than 70 donors, all untreated early-stage non-small cell lung cancer patients. Material for sequencing was whole RNA from tumor, nontumor lung or frozen PBMC, left unsorted. Sequences were derived from lung tumor tissue, sampled at surgery. This chain uses TRBV6-1 with TRBJ1-6; D not resolved. This TCR was recovered from a female donor with early-stage non-small cell lung cancer. The CDR3 sequence: CASSRSVSSYNSPLHF. The DNA for the CDR3 is TGTGCCAGCAGTCGGTCGGTGAGCTCCTATAATTCACCCCTCCACTTT.